The rows below give T cell receptor beta chains drawn from one sample of a study of T cells after yellow fever vaccination. TCRdb re-called the 5' RACE reads with MiXCR, one entry per CDR3 protein. The table lists roughly 340,000 distinct CDR3 sequences, roughly 4% of them singletons, with approximately 24% in the top ten. The specimen comprised PBMCs, sampled 5 days after the yellow fever booster vaccination. The receptors were sampled from a young man who received the YFV17D yellow fever vaccine. CDR3s include the opening cysteine and the closing phenylalanine or tryptophan. A D gene is named only where the DNA matches it firmly. Rows may omit the clone size; those that give it use once, few, many or a size class.

d_call j_call v_call clone_size cdr3_nt cdr3_aa
TRBD2 TRBJ2-1 TRBV29-1 NA TGCAGCGTTGATGGGCTAGCGGGGGACAGCTCCTACAATGAGCAGTTCTTC CSVDGLAGDSSYNEQFF
TRBD2 TRBJ2-1 TRBV11-2 many TGTGCCAGCAGCTCGGGACTAGCGGGATACAATGAGCAGTTCTTC CASSSGLAGYNEQFF
TRBD1 TRBJ1-1 TRBV20-1 many TGCAGTCCCCAAGAGGTGGACAGGGGGAACACTGAAGCTTTCTTT CSPQEVDRGNTEAFF
TRBD1 TRBJ2-2 TRBV6-6 NA TGTGCCAGCAGCCCTGCCCTCAGGGGGCGAGACACCGGGGAGCTGTTTTTT CASSPALRGRDTGELFF
NA TRBJ1-2 TRBV14 NA TGTGCCAGCAGCCAAGATCACAGATTCTATGGCTACACCTTC CASSQDHRFYGYTF
NA TRBJ1-4 TRBV7-8 few TGTGCCAGCAGCTTCGGGGGCACAGGGGAAAAACTGTTTTTT CASSFGGTGEKLFF
NA TRBJ1-1 TRBV3-1 few TGTGCCAGCAGCCTTGGAATCTCGGCGGCTGAAGCTTTCTTT CASSLGISAAEAFF
TRBD1 TRBJ1-1 TRBV6-5 many TGTGCCAGCAGTTACACGGGGACAGGGGTAACTTTCTTT CASSYTGTGVTFF
NA TRBJ2-3 TRBV7-2 many TGTGCCAGCAGCTGGAGGGTTACCACAGATACGCAGTATTTT CASSWRVTTDTQYF
TRBD1 TRBJ1-5 TRBV7-8 NA TGTGCCAGCAGCCAGGCCCCGACAGGGGGCTATCAGCCCCAGCATTTT CASSQAPTGGYQPQHF
NA TRBJ1-4 TRBV20-1 many TGCAGTGCTAGCGGTCGGAGAACTTTGGGAAAACTGTTTTTT CSASGRRTLGKLFF
NA TRBJ1-1 TRBV10-3 few TGTGCCATCAGTTTAGGGGGTGAAGAGGCTTTCTTT CAISLGGEEAFF
NA TRBJ2-7 TRBV5-5 few TGTGCCAGCAGGACATCATACGAGCAGTACTTC CASRTSYEQYF
NA TRBJ1-2 TRBV12-3/TRBV12-4 few TGTGCCAGCACCCGACACCTTAACTATGGCTACACCTTC CASTRHLNYGYTF
NA TRBJ1-4 TRBV7-2 many TGTGCCAGCAGCTCACATACTACTTATGAAAAACTGTTTTTT CASSSHTTYEKLFF
NA TRBJ2-1 TRBV7-9 NA TGTGCCAGCAGCCCTAGGGGGGGACTACACAATGAGCAGTTCTTC CASSPRGGLHNEQFF
NA TRBJ1-1 TRBV5-1 NA TGCGCCAGCAGCTTGGCCCGTCAGGGGACTGAAGCTTTCTTT CASSLARQGTEAFF
NA TRBJ2-3 TRBV12-3/TRBV12-4 NA TGTGCCAGCAGTTTGGGGACTTACACCACCGATACGCAGTATTTT CASSLGTYTTDTQYF
TRBD2 TRBJ2-7 TRBV15 NA TGTGCCACCAGCAGAGTTGGGTCTAGGACTAGCGGAATCCTTTACGAGCAGTACTTC CATSRVGSRTSGILYEQYF
NA TRBJ2-2 TRBV9 NA TGTGCCAGCAGCGTAGGCCCCACCGGGGAGCTGTTTTTT CASSVGPTGELFF
TRBD2 TRBJ2-4 TRBV7-9 many TGTGCCAGCAGCCCCCCTGTATGGACTAGTCTAATAGCCAAAAACATTCAGTACTTC CASSPPVWTSLIAKNIQYF
NA TRBJ1-5 TRBV5-1 few TGCGCCAGCAGCTTAGCGCCGGGGGGGGACACCCAGCCCCAGCATTTT CASSLAPGGDTQPQHF
TRBD1 TRBJ2-6 TRBV10-3 many TGTGCCATCAAAGAAAGGACAGGAAACTCTGGGGCCAACGTCCTGACTTTC CAIKERTGNSGANVLTF
NA TRBJ2-1 TRBV15 NA TGTGCCACCAGCAGAGTTGGGGGATACAATGAGCAGTTCTTC CATSRVGGYNEQFF
TRBD1 TRBJ1-1 TRBV29-1 many TGCAGCGCTTACAGGGGGCCGGGCACTGAAGCTTTCTTT CSAYRGPGTEAFF
TRBD1 TRBJ2-3 TRBV24-1 NA TGTGCCACCAGTGACGCTTCACAGGGGATACTCACAGATACGCAGTATTTT CATSDASQGILTDTQYF
TRBD1 TRBJ2-3 TRBV5-6 few TGTGCCAGCAGCCCGCTGGGACAGGGATACGCAGATACGCAGTATTTT CASSPLGQGYADTQYF
NA TRBJ1-6 TRBV7-9 many TGTGCCAGCAGCCCAAGTCCCGGGCCTGGAAATTCACCCCTCCACTTT CASSPSPGPGNSPLHF
TRBD1 TRBJ1-2 TRBV5-1 NA TGCGCCAGCAGCCCCCCGGGACAGGGTAACTATGGCTACACCTTC CASSPPGQGNYGYTF
TRBD1 TRBJ1-1 TRBV29-1 NA TGCAGCGTTCGTGGACAGGTGGGCACTGAAGCTTTCTTT CSVRGQVGTEAFF
NA TRBJ2-1 TRBV12-5 many TGTGCTAGTGGTTTGGGGGAAACCTACAATGAGCAGTTCTTC CASGLGETYNEQFF
NA TRBJ2-1 TRBV5-6 few TGTGCCAGCAGCTTCAGGACAGAGCAGTTCTTC CASSFRTEQFF
NA TRBJ1-1 TRBV5-1 many TGCGCCAGCAGCTTGGCATTACAGGCGGGGACTGAAGCTTTCTTT CASSLALQAGTEAFF
TRBD2 TRBJ2-1 TRBV4-3 few TGCGCCAGCAAATTTTTAGCGGGGGGGAGATATGAGCAGTTCTTC CASKFLAGGRYEQFF
NA TRBJ1-2 TRBV11-2 NA TGTGCCAGCAGCTTGTCCCGTCCCGAATTATCCTATGGCTACACCTTC CASSLSRPELSYGYTF
TRBD1 TRBJ2-2 TRBV20-1 many TGCAGTGCTAGAGATCCGGGACAGGGGAACACCGGGGAGCTGTTTTTT CSARDPGQGNTGELFF